Shown below are 2 T cell receptor beta chains from a single sample sequenced in a study of T cells in Graves' hyperthyroidism and ophthalmopathy. Authors of the study amplified TCR beta CDR3 regions from RNA transcripts. Primed by the HTBI set, a first-round RT-PCR was run on the TCR CDR3. One entry per CDR3 protein, called by TCRdb with MiXCR from the multiplex PCR reads. The sample yields fewer than 650,000 distinct CDR3 sequences, approximately 14% seen once. Sequenced material: blood. The receptor source for this set is a woman in her thirties or forties with Graves' ophthalmopathy.

At least ten counts were recorded for this clonotype. The V call is TRBV20-1, the J call TRBJ1-1; D uncertain. The CDR3 runs 12 residues. The V and J ends lost 1 base and 7 bases respectively, with 10 bases between them. CDR1 is DFQATT, CDR2 SNEGSKA, per germline (reference sequence). CDR3 in DNA: TGCAGTGCTAGAGGTCCAGTGGGTGAAGCTTTCTTT. This codes for CSARGPVGEAFF.

This chain uses TRBV28 with TRBJ1-1; D is possibly TRBD1 (6 bases). The V gene lost 4 bases and the J gene lost 10 bases, with 22 bases spanning the gap. Germline lookup yields CDR1 MDHEN and CDR2 SYDVKM. The CDR3 is 15 amino acids. The CDR3, as DNA: TGTGCCAGCAGTTACAATGCCCCAGGGGAGACAGCAGCTTTCTTT. The encoded protein is CASSYNAPGETAAFF.